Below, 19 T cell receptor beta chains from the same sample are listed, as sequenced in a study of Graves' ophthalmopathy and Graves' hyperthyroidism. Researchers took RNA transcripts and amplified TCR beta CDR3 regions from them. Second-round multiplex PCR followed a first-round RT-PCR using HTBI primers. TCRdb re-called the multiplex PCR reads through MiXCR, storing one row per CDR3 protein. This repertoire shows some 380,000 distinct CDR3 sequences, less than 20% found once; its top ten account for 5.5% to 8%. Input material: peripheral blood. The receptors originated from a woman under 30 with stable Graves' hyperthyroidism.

DNA for the CDR3: TGTGCCAGCAGCTTAGTACAGGGAGGGGCGTACGAGCAGTACTTC. Encoded protein: CASSLVQGGAYEQYF. The J gene is TRBJ2-7, the V gene TRBV11-2; D possibly corresponds to TRBD2 (7 bases). With 1 base removed from V and 4 bases from J, the gap between germline ends came to 14 bases. The CDR3 sequence is 15 residues long. Germline V gene lookup returns CDR1 SGHAT and CDR2 FQNNGV.

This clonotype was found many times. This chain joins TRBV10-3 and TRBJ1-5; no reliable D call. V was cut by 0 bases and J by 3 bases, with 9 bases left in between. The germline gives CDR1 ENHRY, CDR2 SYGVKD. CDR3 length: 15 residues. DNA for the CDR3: TGTGCCATCAGTGAGTCCTCAGGCCTCAATCAGCCCCAGCATTTT. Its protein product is CAISESSGLNQPQHF.

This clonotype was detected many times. The CDR3 loop reads CASSLIGAGSPLHF. The CDR3 DNA sequence: TGTGCCAGCAGTTTAATCGGGGCAGGTTCACCCCTCCACTTT. V gene TRBV12-3 or TRBV12-4 combines with J gene TRBJ1-6; the D gene is possibly TRBD1 (5 bases). V was shortened by 2 bases and J by 9 bases, with 11 bases between the two germline ends. This CDR3 is built from 14 residues.

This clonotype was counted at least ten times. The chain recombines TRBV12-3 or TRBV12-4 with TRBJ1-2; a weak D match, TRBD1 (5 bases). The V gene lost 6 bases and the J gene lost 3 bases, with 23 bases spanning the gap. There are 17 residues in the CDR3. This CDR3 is CASSPSWLLQEDYGYTF. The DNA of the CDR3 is TGTGCCAGCAGCCCGAGTTGGTTATTACAGGAAGACTATGGCTACACCTTC.

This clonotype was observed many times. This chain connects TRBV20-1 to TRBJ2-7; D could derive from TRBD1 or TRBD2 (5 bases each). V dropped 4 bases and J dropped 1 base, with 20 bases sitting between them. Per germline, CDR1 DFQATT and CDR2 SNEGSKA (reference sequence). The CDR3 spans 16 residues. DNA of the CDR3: TGCAGTGCTATACACACCAGGGAGTGGGGATCCTACGAGCAGTACTTC. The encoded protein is CSAIHTREWGSYEQYF.

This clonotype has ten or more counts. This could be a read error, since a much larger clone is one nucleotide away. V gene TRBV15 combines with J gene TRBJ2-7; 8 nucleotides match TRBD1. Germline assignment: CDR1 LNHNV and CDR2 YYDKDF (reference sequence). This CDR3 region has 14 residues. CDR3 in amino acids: CATSRAAGGYEQHF. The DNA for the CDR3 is TGTGCCACCAGCAGAGCCGCAGGGGGCTACGAGCAGCACTTC. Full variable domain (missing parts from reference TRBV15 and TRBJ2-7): DAMVIQNPRYQVTQFGKPVTLSCSQTLNHNVMYWYQQKSSQAPKLLFHYYDKDFNNEADTPDNFQSRRPNTSFCFLDIRSPGLGDTAMYLCATSRAAGGYEQHFGPGTRLTVT.

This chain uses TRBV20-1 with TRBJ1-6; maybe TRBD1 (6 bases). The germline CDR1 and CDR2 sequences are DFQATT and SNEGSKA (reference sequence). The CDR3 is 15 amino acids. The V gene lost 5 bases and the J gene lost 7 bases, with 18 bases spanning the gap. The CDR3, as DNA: TGCAGTGCTCACCTTGGGGGGCTGGGCAATTCACCCCTCCACTTT. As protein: CSAHLGGLGNSPLHF.

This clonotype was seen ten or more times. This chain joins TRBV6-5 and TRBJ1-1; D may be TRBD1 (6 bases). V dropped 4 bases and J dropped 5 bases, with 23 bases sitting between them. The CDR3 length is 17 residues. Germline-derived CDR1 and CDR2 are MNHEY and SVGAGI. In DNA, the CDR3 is TGTGCCAGCAGTTCCGCGGGGGGAGGGGATAGGGGGACTGAAGCTTTCTTT. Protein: CASSSAGGGDRGTEAFF.

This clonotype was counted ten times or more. The CDR3 DNA reads TGTGCCAGCAGTCAGAGCGGGGGGCGAACCGGGGAGCTGTTTTTT. Translating it yields CASSQSGGRTGELFF. V and J are TRBV6-2 or TRBV6-3 and TRBJ2-2, with 9 positions matching TRBD2. CDR3 length: 15 amino acids. Germline values: CDR1 MNHEY, CDR2 SVGEGT. The trim removed 5 bases at V and 5 bases at J, leaving 6 bases unmatched.

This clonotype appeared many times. The DNA for the CDR3 is TGTGCCAGCAGCTACAGGGGTAGGGAGACCCAGTACTTC. It is translated as CASSYRGRETQYF. The chain uses TRBV7-2 and TRBJ2-5, with 7 bases lining up with TRBD1. CDR1 and CDR2 from the germline V gene are SGHTA and FQGNSA. This CDR3 is built from 13 residues. J lost 5 bases, V lost 4 bases, and 4 bases had no gene match. Using reference TRBV7-2 and TRBJ2-5 for the parts outside the CDR3, the full variable domain is GAGVSQSPSNKVTEKGKDVELRCDPISGHTALYWYRQSLGQGLEFLIYFQGNSAPDKSGLPSDRFSAERTGGSVSTLTIQRTQQEDSAVYLCASSYRGRETQYFGPGTRLLVL.

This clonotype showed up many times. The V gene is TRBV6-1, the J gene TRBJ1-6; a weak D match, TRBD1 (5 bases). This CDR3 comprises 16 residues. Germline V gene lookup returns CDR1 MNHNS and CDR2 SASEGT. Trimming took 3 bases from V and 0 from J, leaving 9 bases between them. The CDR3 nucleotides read TGTGCCAGCAGTGATCGCCAGGGCTCCTATAATTCACCCCTCCACTTT. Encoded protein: CASSDRQGSYNSPLHF.

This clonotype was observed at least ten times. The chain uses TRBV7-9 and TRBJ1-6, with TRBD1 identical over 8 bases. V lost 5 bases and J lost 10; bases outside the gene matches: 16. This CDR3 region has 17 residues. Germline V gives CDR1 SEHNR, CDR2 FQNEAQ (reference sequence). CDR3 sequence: CASSPPGSQGARSPLHF. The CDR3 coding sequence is TGTGCCAGCAGCCCTCCAGGGTCTCAGGGGGCTAGATCACCCCTCCACTTT.

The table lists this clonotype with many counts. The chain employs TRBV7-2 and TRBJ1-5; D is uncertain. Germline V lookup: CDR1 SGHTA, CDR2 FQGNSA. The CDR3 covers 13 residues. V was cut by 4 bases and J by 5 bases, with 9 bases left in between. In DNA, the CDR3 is TGTGCCAGCAGCTCAGTAGGGTATCAGCCCCAGCATTTT. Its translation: CASSSVGYQPQHF. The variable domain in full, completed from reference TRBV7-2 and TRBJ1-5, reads GAGVSQSPSNKVTEKGKDVELRCDPISGHTALYWYRQSLGQGLEFLIYFQGNSAPDKSGLPSDRFSAERTGGSVSTLTIQRTQQEDSAVYLCASSSVGYQPQHFGDGTRLSIL.

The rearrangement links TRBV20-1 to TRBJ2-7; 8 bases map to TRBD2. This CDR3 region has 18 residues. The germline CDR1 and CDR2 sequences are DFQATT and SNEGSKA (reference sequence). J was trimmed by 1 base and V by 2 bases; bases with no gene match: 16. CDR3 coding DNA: TGCAGTGCTAGAACCCCCCTGGGGGGGCGGGGGGCTTCCTACGAGCAGTACTTC. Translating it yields CSARTPLGGRGASYEQYF.

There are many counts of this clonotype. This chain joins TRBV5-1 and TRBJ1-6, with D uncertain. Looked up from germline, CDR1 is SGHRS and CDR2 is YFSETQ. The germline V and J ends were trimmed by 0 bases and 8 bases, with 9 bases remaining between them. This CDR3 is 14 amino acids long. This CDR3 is CASSLGTAHSPLHF. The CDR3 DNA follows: TGCGCCAGCAGCTTGGGAACAGCTCATTCACCCCTCCACTTT.

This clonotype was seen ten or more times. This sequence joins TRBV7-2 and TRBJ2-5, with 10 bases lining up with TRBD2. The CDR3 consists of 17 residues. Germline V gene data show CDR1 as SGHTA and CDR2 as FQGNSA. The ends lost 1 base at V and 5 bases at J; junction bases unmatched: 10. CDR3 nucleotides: TGTGCCAGCAGCTTAGTAGGGGTAGCGGGGGGCGCGGAGACCCAGTACTTC. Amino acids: CASSLVGVAGGAETQYF.

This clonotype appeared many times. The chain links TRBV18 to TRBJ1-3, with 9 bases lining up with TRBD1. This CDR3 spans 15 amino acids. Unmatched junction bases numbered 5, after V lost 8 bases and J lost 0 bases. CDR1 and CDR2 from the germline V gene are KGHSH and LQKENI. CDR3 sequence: CASGQGSGSGNTIYF. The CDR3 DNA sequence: TGTGCCAGCGGACAGGGGTCTGGCTCTGGAAACACCATATATTTT.

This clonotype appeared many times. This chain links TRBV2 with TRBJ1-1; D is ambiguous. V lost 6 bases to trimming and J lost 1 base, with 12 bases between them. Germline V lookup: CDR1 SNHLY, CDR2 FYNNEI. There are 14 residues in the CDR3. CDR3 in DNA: TGTGCCAGCAGCCTTGTGGAAGGGAACACTGAAGCTTTCTTT. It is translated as CASSLVEGNTEAFF.

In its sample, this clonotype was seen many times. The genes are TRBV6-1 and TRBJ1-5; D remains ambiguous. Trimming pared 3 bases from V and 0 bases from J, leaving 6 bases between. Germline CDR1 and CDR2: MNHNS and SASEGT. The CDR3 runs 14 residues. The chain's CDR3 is CASSDLLSNQPQHF. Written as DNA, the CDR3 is TGTGCCAGCAGTGATCTTCTTAGCAATCAGCCCCAGCATTTT.